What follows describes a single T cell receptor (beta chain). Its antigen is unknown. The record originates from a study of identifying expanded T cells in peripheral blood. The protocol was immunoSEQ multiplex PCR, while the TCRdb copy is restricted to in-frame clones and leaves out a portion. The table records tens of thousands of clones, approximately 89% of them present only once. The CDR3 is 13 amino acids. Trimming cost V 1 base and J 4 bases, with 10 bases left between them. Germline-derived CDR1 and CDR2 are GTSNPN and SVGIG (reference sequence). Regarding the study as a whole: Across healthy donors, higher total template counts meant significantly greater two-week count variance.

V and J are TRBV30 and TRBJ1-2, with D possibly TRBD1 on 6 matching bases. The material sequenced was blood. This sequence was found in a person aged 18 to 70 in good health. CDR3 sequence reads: CAWSGTEGYGYTF. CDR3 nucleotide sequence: TGTGCCTGGAGTGGGACAGAAGGCTATGGCTACACCTTC.